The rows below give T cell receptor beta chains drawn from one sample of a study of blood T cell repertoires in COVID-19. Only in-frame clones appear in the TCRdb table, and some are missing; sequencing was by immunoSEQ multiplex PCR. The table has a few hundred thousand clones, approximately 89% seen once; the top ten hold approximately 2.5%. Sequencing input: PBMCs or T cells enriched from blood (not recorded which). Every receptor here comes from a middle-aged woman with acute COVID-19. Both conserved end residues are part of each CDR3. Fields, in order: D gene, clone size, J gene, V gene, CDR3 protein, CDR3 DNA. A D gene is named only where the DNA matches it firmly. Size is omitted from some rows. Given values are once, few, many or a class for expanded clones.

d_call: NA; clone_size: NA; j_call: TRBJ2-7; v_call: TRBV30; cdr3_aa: CAWSVRDRGNF; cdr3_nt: TGTGCCTGGAGTGTACGAGATCGCGGGAACTTC
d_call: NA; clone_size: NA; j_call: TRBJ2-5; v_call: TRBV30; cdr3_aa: CAWSVAWGETQYF; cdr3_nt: TGTGCCTGGAGTGTAGCGTGGGGCGAGACCCAGTACTTC
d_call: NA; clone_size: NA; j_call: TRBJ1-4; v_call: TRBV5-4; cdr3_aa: CASSSPGQSSNEKLFF; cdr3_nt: TGTGCCAGCAGCTCGCCCGGACAGTCCTCAAATGAAAAACTGTTTTTT
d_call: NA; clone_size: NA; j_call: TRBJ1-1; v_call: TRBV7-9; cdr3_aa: CASSLALGVSMNTEAFF; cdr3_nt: TGTGCCAGCAGCTTAGCGCTCGGGGTATCTATGAACACTGAAGCTTTCTTT
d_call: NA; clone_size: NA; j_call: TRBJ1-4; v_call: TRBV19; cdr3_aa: CASRAAGAATNEKLFF; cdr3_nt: TGTGCCAGCCGGGCCGCGGGAGCAGCAACTAATGAAAAACTGTTTTTT
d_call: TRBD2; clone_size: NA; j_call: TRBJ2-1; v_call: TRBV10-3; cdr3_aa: CAITRGRENEQFF; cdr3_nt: TGTGCCATCACTCGCGGGAGGGAAAATGAGCAGTTCTTC
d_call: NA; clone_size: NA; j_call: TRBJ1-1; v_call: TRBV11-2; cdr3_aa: CASSLPRQSEAFF; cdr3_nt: TGTGCCAGCAGCTTACCCCGACAGAGTGAAGCTTTCTTT
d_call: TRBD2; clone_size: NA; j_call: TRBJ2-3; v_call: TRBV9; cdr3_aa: CASSAGTSGPDTQYF; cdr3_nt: TGTGCCAGCAGCGCCGGGACTAGCGGGCCAGATACGCAGTATTTT
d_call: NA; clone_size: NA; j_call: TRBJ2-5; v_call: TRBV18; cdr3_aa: CASSLPVRETQYF; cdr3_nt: TGTGCCAGCTCACTCCCAGTACGCGAGACCCAGTACTTC
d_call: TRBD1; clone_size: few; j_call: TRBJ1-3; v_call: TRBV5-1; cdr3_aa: CASSTGGAAGNTIYF; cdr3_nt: TGCGCCAGCAGCACAGGGGGGGCGGCAGGAAACACCATATATTTT
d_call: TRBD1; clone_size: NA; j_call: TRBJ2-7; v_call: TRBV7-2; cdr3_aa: CASSLQTGATYEQYF; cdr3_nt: TGTGCCAGCAGCTTACAGACAGGGGCGACCTACGAGCAGTACTTC
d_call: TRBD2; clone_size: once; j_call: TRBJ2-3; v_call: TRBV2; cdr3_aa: CASSDWRLAGSTDTQYF; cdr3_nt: TGTGCCAGCAGTGATTGGCGGCTAGCGGGGAGCACAGATACGCAGTATTTT
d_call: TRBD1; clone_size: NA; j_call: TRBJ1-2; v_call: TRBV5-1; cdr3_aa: CASSLGQGGNGYTF; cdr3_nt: TGCGCCAGCAGCTTAGGACAGGGAGGCAATGGCTACACCTTC
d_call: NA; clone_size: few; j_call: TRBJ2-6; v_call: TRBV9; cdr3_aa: CASSVSTQGPSSGANVLTF; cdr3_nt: TGTGCCAGCAGCGTTTCCACACAGGGCCCCAGCTCTGGGGCCAACGTCCTGACTTTC
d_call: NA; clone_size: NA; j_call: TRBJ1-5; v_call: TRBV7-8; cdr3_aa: CASSLRDINQPQHF; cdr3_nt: TGTGCCAGCAGCCTCCGGGATATCAATCAGCCCCAGCATTTT
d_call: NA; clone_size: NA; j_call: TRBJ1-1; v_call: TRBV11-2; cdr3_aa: CASSSSFEAFF; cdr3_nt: TGTGCCAGCAGCTCTTCTTTTGAAGCTTTCTTT
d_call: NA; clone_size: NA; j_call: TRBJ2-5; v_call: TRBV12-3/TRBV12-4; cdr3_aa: CASSLRGETQYF; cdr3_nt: TGTGCCAGCAGTTTACGGGGAGAGACCCAGTACTTC
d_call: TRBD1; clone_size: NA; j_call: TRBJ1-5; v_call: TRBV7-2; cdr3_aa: CASSYTTGGGQPQHF; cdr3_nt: TGTGCCAGCAGTTATACCACAGGGGGCGGTCAGCCCCAGCATTTT
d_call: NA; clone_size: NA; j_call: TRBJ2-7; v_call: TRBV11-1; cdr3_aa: CASSHRSYRSYEQYF; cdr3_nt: TGTGCCAGCAGCCATAGAAGTTACAGGTCCTACGAGCAGTACTTC
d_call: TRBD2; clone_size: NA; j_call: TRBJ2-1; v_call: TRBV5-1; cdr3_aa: CASSLGSGVSNEQFF; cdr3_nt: TGCGCCAGCAGCTTGGGTAGCGGGGTTTCTAATGAGCAGTTCTTC
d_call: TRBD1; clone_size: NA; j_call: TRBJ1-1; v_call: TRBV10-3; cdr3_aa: CAIITGGQAFF; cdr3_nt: TGTGCCATCATTACAGGGGGACAAGCTTTCTTT
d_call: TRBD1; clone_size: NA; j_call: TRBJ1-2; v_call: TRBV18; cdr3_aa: CASSWDDRGRGYGYTF; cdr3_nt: TGTGCCAGCTCATGGGATGACAGGGGGCGCGGCTATGGCTACACCTTC
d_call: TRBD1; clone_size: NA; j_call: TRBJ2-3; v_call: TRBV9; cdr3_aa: CASSVGDRGNTDTQYF; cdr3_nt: TGTGCCAGCAGCGTAGGGGACAGGGGAAACACAGATACGCAGTATTTT
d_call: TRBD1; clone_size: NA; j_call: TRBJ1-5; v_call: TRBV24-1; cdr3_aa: CATSDGQGATGNQPQHF; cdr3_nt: TGTGCCACCAGTGATGGACAGGGGGCGACGGGCAATCAGCCCCAGCATTTT
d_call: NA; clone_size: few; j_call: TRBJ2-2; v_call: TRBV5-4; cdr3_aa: CASSLSGLGTGELFF; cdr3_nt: TGTGCCAGCAGCCTTAGCGGTCTCGGAACCGGGGAGCTGTTTTTT
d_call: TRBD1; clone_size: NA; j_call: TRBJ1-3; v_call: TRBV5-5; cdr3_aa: CASSLEGTGRGNTIYF; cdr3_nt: TGTGCCAGCAGCTTAGAAGGGACAGGAAGAGGAAACACCATATATTTT
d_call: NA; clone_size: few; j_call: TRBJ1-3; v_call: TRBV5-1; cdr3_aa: CASSGGASGNTIYF; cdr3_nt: TGCGCCAGCAGCGGGGGGGCCTCGGGGAACACCATATATTTT
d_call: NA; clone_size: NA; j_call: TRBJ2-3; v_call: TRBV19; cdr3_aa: CASSSRRGSTDTQYF; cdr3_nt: TGTGCCAGTAGTTCTCGGCGGGGTAGCACAGATACGCAGTATTTT
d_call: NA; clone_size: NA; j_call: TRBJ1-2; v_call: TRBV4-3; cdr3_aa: CASSQDRDYGYTF; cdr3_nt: TGCGCCAGCAGCCAAGACCGCGACTATGGCTACACCTTC
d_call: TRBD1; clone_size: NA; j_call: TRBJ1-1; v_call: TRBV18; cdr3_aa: CASSMGGQPSGAFF; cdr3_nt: TGTGCCAGCTCAATGGGGGGACAGCCGTCGGGAGCTTTCTTT
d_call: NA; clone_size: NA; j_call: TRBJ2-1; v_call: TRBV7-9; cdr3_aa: CASSFTSRVGDEQFF; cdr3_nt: TGTGCCAGCAGCTTTACCAGCAGGGTAGGCGATGAGCAGTTCTTC
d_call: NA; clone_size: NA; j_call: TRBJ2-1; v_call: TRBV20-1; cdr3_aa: CSVSVGRGGTSYNEQFF; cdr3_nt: TGCAGTGTTAGTGTGGGGAGAGGGGGTACCTCCTACAATGAGCAGTTCTTC
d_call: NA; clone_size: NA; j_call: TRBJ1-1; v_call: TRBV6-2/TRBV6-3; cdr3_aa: CASSLTGEGTEAFF; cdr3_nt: TGTGCCAGCAGCCTGACGGGGGAGGGCACTGAAGCTTTCTTT
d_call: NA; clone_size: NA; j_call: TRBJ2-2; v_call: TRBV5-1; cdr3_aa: CASSSAGTLNTGELFF; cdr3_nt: TGCGCCAGCAGCTCGGCCGGGACACTGAACACCGGGGAGCTGTTTTTT
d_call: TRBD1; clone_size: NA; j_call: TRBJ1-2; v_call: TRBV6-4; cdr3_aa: CASSTGDANYGYTF; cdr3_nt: TGTGCCAGCAGTACAGGGGACGCTAACTATGGCTACACCTTC
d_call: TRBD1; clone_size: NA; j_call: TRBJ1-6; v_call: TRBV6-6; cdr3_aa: CASSYRDSNSPLHF; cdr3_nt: TGTGCCAGCAGTTACAGGGACAGTAATTCACCCCTCCACTTT
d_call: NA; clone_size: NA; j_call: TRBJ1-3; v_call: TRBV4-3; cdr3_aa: CASSQELSSGNTIYF; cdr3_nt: TGCGCCAGCAGCCAAGAACTAAGCTCTGGAAACACCATATATTTT
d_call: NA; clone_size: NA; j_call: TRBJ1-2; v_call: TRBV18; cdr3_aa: CASSPQGGFRNNYGYTF; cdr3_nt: TGTGCCAGCTCACCACAGGGGGGGTTCCGGAATAACTATGGCTACACCTTC
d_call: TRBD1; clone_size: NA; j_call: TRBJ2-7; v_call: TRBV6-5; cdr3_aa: CASSPRTGSSYEQYF; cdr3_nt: TGTGCCAGCAGCCCAAGGACAGGGAGCTCCTACGAGCAGTACTTC
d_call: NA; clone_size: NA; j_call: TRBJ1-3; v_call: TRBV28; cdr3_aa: CASSGGFSGNTIYF; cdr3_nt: TGTGCCAGCAGTGGAGGGTTCTCTGGAAACACCATATATTTT
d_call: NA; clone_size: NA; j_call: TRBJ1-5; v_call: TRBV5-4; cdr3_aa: CASSLTPYSNQPQHF; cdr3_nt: TGTGCCAGCAGCTTGACACCATATAGCAATCAGCCCCAGCATTTT
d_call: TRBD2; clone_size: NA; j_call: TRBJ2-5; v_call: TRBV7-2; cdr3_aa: CASSFGSGREETQYF; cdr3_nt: TGTGCCAGCAGCTTTGGGAGCGGGAGAGAAGAGACCCAGTACTTC